These 8 T cell receptor beta chains were sequenced from one sample in a study of T cells in Graves' hyperthyroidism and ophthalmopathy. TCR beta CDR3 region amplification was performed from RNA transcripts. TCR CDR3 regions were first amplified by RT-PCR with HTBI primers. Using its own MiXCR run on the multiplex PCR reads, TCRdb lists one record per CDR3 protein. The table lists 490,000 or so distinct CDR3 sequences, approximately 23% of them singletons. Sequenced sample: blood. The receptors stem from an older woman with Graves' ophthalmopathy.

The CDR3 DNA reads TGCGCCAGCAGCTTGGAGAGGGGCTCTTCTTTCTTT. Its protein is CASSLERGSSFF. This chain uses TRBV5-1 with TRBJ1-1; D may be TRBD1 (5 bases). The CDR3 contains 12 residues. Germline CDR1 SGHRS, CDR2 YFSETQ. V lost 0 bases and J lost 12, with 12 bases in between.

This clonotype was counted ten times or more. J is TRBJ1-5 and V is TRBV20-1; 8 nucleotides match TRBD1. Unmatched junction bases numbered 17, after V lost 0 bases and J lost 10 bases. CDR1 is DFQATT, CDR2 SNEGSKA, per germline (reference sequence). The CDR3 is made up of 17 amino acids. The CDR3 DNA reads as TGCAGTGCTAGAGACCCGCTGGTGCCAGGGGGCTCAGCACCCCAGCATTTT. The encoded protein is CSARDPLVPGGSAPQHF.

This chain connects TRBV20-1 to TRBJ2-1; the D is unclear. Germline CDR1 is DFQATT and CDR2 is SNEGSKA (reference sequence). This CDR3 has 12 residues. Trimming took off 4 bases at V and 2 bases at J, with 6 bases between the two ends. The CDR3 reads CSAIGAYNEQFF. The CDR3 nucleotides are TGCAGTGCTATAGGCGCCTACAATGAGCAGTTCTTC.

A single count supports this clonotype. The rearrangement uses TRBV5-1 and TRBJ2-7, with 8 bases fitting TRBD1. CDR3 length equals 18 residues. Unmatched junction bases numbered 19, after V lost 4 bases and J lost 4 bases. Per germline, CDR1 SGHRS and CDR2 YFSETQ. This chain's CDR3 is CASSRTHSQGAGSYEQYF. As DNA, the CDR3 is TGCGCCAGCAGCCGGACTCATTCCCAGGGGGCAGGTTCTTACGAGCAGTACTTC.

This chain joins TRBV4-1 and TRBJ2-7, with 10 bases matching TRBD1. Germline trimming cut 4 bases from V and 2 bases from J; bases unmatched to any gene: 8. The CDR3 runs 16 residues. Germline V gives CDR1 MGHRA, CDR2 YSYEKL. This CDR3 reads CASSPFGTGVTYEQYF. The CDR3 DNA reads TGCGCCAGCAGCCCTTTCGGGACAGGGGTCACCTACGAGCAGTACTTC.

The chain uses TRBV7-9 and TRBJ2-7, with TRBD1 as a possible D gene (5 bases). Trimming shortened V by 5 bases and J by 6 bases, and 17 bases separated the two germline ends. The CDR3 extends over 14 amino acids. The germline gives CDR1 SEHNR, CDR2 FQNEAQ (reference sequence). In DNA form, the CDR3 reads TGTGCCAGCAGCCCAGGGATAACGGCAGGCGAGCAGTACTTC. Translated, it gives CASSPGITAGEQYF.

The chain couples TRBV6-1 to TRBJ2-2, with 11 bases matching TRBD2. V lost 5 bases to trimming and J lost 7 bases; unmatched junction nucleotides: 6. Germline V gene lookup returns CDR1 MNHNS and CDR2 SASEGT. The CDR3 contains 15 residues. This chain's CDR3 is CASSPSGRSDGELFF. The CDR3 DNA follows: TGTGCCAGCAGTCCTAGCGGGAGGTCGGACGGGGAGCTGTTTTTT.

This clonotype has only a few counts. The chain joins TRBV10-3 to TRBJ2-3, with 7 bases aligning to TRBD1. V was pared by 7 bases and J by 1 base, with 2 bases of the junction left unmatched. CDR3 size: 13 residues. Germline V gives CDR1 ENHRY, CDR2 SYGVKD. This chain's CDR3 is CAITTGGTDTQYF. The CDR3 DNA reads as TGTGCCATCACTACAGGGGGCACAGATACGCAGTATTTT.